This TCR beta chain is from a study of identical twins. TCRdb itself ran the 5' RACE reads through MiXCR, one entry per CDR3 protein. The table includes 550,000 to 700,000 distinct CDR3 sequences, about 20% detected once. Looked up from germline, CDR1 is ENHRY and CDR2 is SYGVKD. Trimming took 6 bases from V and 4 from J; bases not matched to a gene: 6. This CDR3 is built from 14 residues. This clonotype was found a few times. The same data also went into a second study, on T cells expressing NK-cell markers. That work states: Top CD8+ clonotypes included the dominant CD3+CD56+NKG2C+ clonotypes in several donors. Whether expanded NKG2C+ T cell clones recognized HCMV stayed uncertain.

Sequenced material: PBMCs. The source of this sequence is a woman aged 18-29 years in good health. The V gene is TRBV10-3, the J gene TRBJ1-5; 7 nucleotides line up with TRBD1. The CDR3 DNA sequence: TGTGCCATCAGGATGCAGGGGGGAAATCAGCCCCAGCATTTT. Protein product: CAIRMQGGNQPQHF.